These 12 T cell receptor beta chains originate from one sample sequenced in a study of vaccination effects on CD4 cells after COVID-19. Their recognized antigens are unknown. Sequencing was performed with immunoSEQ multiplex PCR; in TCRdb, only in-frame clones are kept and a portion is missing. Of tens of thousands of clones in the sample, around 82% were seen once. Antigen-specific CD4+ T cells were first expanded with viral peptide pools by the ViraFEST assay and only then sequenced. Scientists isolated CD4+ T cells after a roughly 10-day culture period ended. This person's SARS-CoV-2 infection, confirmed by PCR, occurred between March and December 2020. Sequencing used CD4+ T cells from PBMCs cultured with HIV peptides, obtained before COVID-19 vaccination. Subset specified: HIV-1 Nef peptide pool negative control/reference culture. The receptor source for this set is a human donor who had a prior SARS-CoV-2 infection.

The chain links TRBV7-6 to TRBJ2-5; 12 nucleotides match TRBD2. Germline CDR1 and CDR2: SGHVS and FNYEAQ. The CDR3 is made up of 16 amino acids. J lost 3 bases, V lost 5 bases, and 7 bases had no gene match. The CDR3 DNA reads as TGTGCCAGCAGCCACCGGACTAGCGGGGCGAAAGAGACCCAGTACTTC. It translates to CASSHRTSGAKETQYF.

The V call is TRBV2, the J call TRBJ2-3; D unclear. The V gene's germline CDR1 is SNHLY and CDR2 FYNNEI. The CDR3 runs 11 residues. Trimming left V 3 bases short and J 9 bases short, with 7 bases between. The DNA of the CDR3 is TGTGCCAGCAGTGATTTAGACACGCAGTATTTT. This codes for CASSDLDTQYF. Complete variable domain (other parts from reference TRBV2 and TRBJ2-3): EPEVTQTPSHQVTQMGQEVILRCVPISNHLYFYWYRQILGQKVEFLVSFYNNEISEKSEIFDDQFSVERPDGSNFTLKIRSTKLEDSAMYFCASSDLDTQYFGPGTRLTVL.

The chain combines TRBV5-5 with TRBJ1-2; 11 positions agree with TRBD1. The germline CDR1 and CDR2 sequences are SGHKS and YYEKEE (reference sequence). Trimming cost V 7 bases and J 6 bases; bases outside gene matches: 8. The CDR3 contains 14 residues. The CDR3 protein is CASGIRDRGDGYTF. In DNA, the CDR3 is TGTGCCAGCGGCATCCGGGACAGGGGGGATGGCTACACCTTC.

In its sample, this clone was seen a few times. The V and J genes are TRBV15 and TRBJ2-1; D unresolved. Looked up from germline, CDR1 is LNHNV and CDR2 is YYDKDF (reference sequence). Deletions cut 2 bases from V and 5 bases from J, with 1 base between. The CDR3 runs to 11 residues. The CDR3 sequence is CATSRNNEQFF. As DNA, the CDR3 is TGTGCCACCAGCAGAAACAATGAGCAGTTCTTC.

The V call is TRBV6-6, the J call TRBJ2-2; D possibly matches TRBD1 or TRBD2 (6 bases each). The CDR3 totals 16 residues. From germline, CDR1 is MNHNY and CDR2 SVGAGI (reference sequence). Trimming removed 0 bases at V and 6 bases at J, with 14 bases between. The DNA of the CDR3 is TGTGCCAGCAGTTACTCGCATCCGGGGGCCGCCGGGGAGCTGTTTTTT. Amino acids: CASSYSHPGAAGELFF.

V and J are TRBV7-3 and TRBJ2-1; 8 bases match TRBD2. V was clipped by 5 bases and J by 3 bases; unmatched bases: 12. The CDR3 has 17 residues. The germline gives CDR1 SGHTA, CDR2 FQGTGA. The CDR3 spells CASSPHAGRELYNEQFF. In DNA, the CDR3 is TGTGCCAGCAGCCCGCACGCCGGGAGGGAACTCTACAATGAGCAGTTCTTC.

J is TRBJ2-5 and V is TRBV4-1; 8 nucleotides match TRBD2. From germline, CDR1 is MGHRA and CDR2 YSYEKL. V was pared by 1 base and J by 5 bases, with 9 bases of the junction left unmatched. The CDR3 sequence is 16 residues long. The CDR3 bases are TGCGCCAGCAGCCAAGGAACATCGGGCGGGAGGGAGACCCAGTACTTC. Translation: CASSQGTSGGRETQYF.

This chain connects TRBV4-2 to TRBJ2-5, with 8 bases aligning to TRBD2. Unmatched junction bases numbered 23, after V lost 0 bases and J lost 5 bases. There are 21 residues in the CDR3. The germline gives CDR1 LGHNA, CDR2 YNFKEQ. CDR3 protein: CASSQEPLRGPGGPSLETQYF. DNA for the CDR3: TGTGCCAGCAGCCAAGAGCCCCTTCGAGGTCCGGGAGGGCCCTCGCTGGAGACCCAGTACTTC.

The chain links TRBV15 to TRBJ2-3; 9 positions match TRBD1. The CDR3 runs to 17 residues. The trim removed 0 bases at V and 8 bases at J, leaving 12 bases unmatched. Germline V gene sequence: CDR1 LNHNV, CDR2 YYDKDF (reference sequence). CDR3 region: CATSRDAQGAREGTQYF. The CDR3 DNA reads TGTGCCACCAGCAGAGATGCACAGGGGGCTCGAGAGGGTACGCAGTATTTT.

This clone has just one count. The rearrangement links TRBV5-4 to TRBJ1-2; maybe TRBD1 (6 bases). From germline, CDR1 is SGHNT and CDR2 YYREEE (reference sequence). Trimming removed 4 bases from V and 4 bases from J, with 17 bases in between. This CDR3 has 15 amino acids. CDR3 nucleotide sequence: TGTGCCAGCAGCCTTGATCGGGACACCCGCTATGGCTACACCTTC. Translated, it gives CASSLDRDTRYGYTF.

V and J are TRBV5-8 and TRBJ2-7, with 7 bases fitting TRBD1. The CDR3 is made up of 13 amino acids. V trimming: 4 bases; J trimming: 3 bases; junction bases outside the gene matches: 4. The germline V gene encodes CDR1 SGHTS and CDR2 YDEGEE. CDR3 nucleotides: TGTGCCAGCAGCCGGACAGGCGACTACGAGCAGTACTTC. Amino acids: CASSRTGDYEQYF.

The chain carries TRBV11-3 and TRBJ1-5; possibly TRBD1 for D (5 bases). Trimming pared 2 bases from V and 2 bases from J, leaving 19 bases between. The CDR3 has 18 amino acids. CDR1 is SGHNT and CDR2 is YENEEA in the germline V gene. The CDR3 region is CASSLKIPGAARNQPQHF. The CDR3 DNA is TGTGCCAGCAGCTTAAAAATCCCCGGGGCAGCTCGCAATCAGCCCCAGCATTTT.